This is a list of T cell receptor beta chains from one sample in a study of CD8 T cells in Susac syndrome. TCRdb itself ran the immunoSEQ multiplex PCR reads through MiXCR, one entry per CDR3 protein. Among about 76,000 distinct CDR3 sequences, around nine tenths were seen once, and the ten largest hold approximately 0.46%. The sample taken for sequencing was CD8+ T cells from PBMCs. The receptors come from a human donor with multiple sclerosis. Each CDR3 is given without its conserved first and last residue.

V gene: TRBV11-2; J gene: TRBJ1-2; CDR3 protein: ASSLEGENYGYT
V gene: TRBV4-1; J gene: TRBJ2-5; CDR3 protein: ASSQENQETQY
V gene: TRBV6-2/TRBV6-3; J gene: TRBJ2-7; CDR3 protein: ASSSVEQY
V gene: TRBV5-1; J gene: TRBJ2-5; CDR3 protein: ASSLAGGLAGEETQY
V gene: TRBV3-1; J gene: TRBJ2-2; CDR3 protein: ASSQVPLGGELF
V gene: TRBV9; J gene: TRBJ2-3; CDR3 protein: ASSAPQDTKSSTDTQY
V gene: TRBV20-1; J gene: TRBJ1-4; CDR3 protein: SARDETPINEKLF
V gene: TRBV29-1; J gene: TRBJ1-1; CDR3 protein: SVFKPALNTEAF
V gene: TRBV5-1; J gene: TRBJ1-1; CDR3 protein: ASSGPGTGLNTEAF
V gene: TRBV3-1; J gene: TRBJ2-7; CDR3 protein: ARLGKGLAGGPYEQY
V gene: TRBV24-1; J gene: TRBJ2-5; CDR3 protein: ATSDLGGDQETQY
V gene: TRBV6-5; J gene: TRBJ2-2; CDR3 protein: ASSYFISGSGGELF
V gene: TRBV6-5; J gene: TRBJ2-5; CDR3 protein: ASSSSQGRQETQY
V gene: TRBV12-3/TRBV12-4; J gene: TRBJ1-3; CDR3 protein: ASSLHYPSGNTIY
V gene: TRBV10-3; J gene: TRBJ1-2; CDR3 protein: AINLGYGYT
V gene: TRBV24-1; J gene: TRBJ2-7; CDR3 protein: ATSDPRGPYEQY
V gene: TRBV14; J gene: TRBJ1-5; CDR3 protein: ASSQVGGQPQH
V gene: TRBV20-1; J gene: TRBJ2-1; CDR3 protein: SARAAGSSYNEQF
V gene: TRBV27; J gene: TRBJ2-3; CDR3 protein: ASSLWGLAGGYRTDTQY
V gene: TRBV5-4; J gene: TRBJ2-5; CDR3 protein: ASSLERGPDQY
V gene: TRBV27; J gene: TRBJ1-6; CDR3 protein: ASSMTGTTLH
V gene: TRBV13; J gene: TRBJ2-7; CDR3 protein: ASSLGSGRLNEQY
V gene: TRBV20-1; J gene: TRBJ2-5; CDR3 protein: SARDGGAGQETQY
V gene: TRBV27; J gene: TRBJ1-5; CDR3 protein: ASSLRSWDPQH
V gene: TRBV7-9; J gene: TRBJ2-7; CDR3 protein: ASIHFGTEDYEQY
V gene: TRBV9; J gene: TRBJ2-7; CDR3 protein: ASSVGLAGEKGSYEQY
V gene: TRBV10-1; J gene: TRBJ2-1; CDR3 protein: ASSAASYNEQF
V gene: TRBV29-1; J gene: TRBJ2-1; CDR3 protein: SVEGGVENNEQF
V gene: TRBV28; J gene: TRBJ2-7; CDR3 protein: ASSFRVTFYEQY
V gene: TRBV4-3; J gene: TRBJ1-4; CDR3 protein: ASSPGGTGSEKLF
V gene: TRBV9; J gene: TRBJ1-3; CDR3 protein: ASSVATRQGNSGNTIY
V gene: TRBV28; J gene: TRBJ1-3; CDR3 protein: ASSTLPPGGQRTGNTIY
V gene: TRBV28; J gene: TRBJ2-5; CDR3 protein: ASSRGRRVQETQY
V gene: TRBV5-1; J gene: TRBJ1-1; CDR3 protein: ASSITGNTEAF
V gene: TRBV9; J gene: TRBJ2-7; CDR3 protein: ASSAGDRTYEQY
V gene: TRBV20-1; J gene: TRBJ2-7; CDR3 protein: SASSGSFYEQY
V gene: TRBV28; J gene: TRBJ2-5; CDR3 protein: ASSFVGTQY
V gene: TRBV7-9; J gene: TRBJ1-1; CDR3 protein: ASIRGNTEAF
V gene: TRBV3-1; J gene: TRBJ2-7; CDR3 protein: ASSHADYYEQY
V gene: TRBV5-4; J gene: TRBJ2-2; CDR3 protein: ASSVTGLELF
V gene: TRBV5-6; J gene: TRBJ2-1; CDR3 protein: ASSFSPGTNEQF
V gene: TRBV5-1; J gene: TRBJ2-1; CDR3 protein: ASSSYFGTEQF
V gene: TRBV6-5; J gene: TRBJ2-1; CDR3 protein: ASSYSTWDEQF
V gene: TRBV5-1; J gene: TRBJ1-4; CDR3 protein: ASRPERRKKLF
V gene: TRBV30; J gene: TRBJ1-1; CDR3 protein: AGPGQGAEAF
V gene: TRBV9; J gene: TRBJ2-5; CDR3 protein: ASSLTGEEETQY
V gene: TRBV27; J gene: TRBJ2-7; CDR3 protein: ASSFEGQGSDEQY
V gene: TRBV5-6; J gene: TRBJ1-1; CDR3 protein: ASSLWGAPNTEAF
V gene: TRBV11-2; J gene: TRBJ1-4; CDR3 protein: ASSGGVGKLF
V gene: TRBV6-5; J gene: TRBJ1-2; CDR3 protein: ASSYWGQAFPYYGYT
V gene: TRBV6-1; J gene: TRBJ2-2; CDR3 protein: ASSPLGGTGAANTGELF
V gene: TRBV4-1; J gene: TRBJ1-1; CDR3 protein: ASRTETGGQAEAF
V gene: TRBV19; J gene: TRBJ2-1; CDR3 protein: ASTNGGGEQF
V gene: TRBV5-6; J gene: TRBJ2-1; CDR3 protein: ASRPYYGSRNYNEQF
V gene: TRBV20-1; J gene: TRBJ2-7; CDR3 protein: SAIGLNSYEQY